The rows below give T cell receptor beta chains drawn from one sample of a study of blood T cell repertoires in COVID-19. Clones were read by immunoSEQ multiplex PCR, and TCRdb kept only the in-frame ones, dropping some. The sample contains a few hundred thousand clones, around 83% of which appear only once. The specimen was PBMCs or T cells enriched from blood (not recorded which). These receptors all stem from a woman aged 50 to 60 who had recovered from COVID-19. Each CDR3 is given with its conserved first and last residue. D genes are given only for firm matches. Clone sizes are given selectively: once, few, many, or a class where the clone is expanded.

D	V	size	J	DNA	CDR3
NA	TRBV19	few	TRBJ1-5	TGTGCCAGTAGTATCTCACTGCATCAGCCCCAGCATTTT	CASSISLHQPQHF
NA	TRBV4-2	NA	TRBJ1-4	TGTGCCAGCAGCCTTAGACAGTATCTCACTAATGAAAAACTGTTTTTT	CASSLRQYLTNEKLFF
TRBD1	TRBV7-9	NA	TRBJ1-1	TGTGCCAGCAGCCCCGGGACAGTGAACACTGAAGCTTTCTTT	CASSPGTVNTEAFF
TRBD1	TRBV7-8	NA	TRBJ1-1	TGTGCCAGCAGCCGGGACAGGGTCGAGCCAGCTTTCTTT	CASSRDRVEPAFF
NA	TRBV3-1/TRBV3-2	NA	TRBJ2-1	TGTGCCAGCAGCCAAGATTTAGGGCGGGCGGCTGAGCAGTTCTTC	CASSQDLGRAAEQFF
TRBD2	TRBV4-2	NA	TRBJ2-3	TGTGCCAGCAGCCAAGGTAGCGGGGGTATAGATACGCAGTATTTT	CASSQGSGGIDTQYF
TRBD2	TRBV5-1	NA	TRBJ2-1	TGCGCCAGCAGCTCGACTAGCGGCCCCAATGAGCAGTTCTTC	CASSSTSGPNEQFF
TRBD1	TRBV4-1	NA	TRBJ1-6	TGCGCCAGCAGACTCGACAGGGAAGTCAGATCACCCCTCCACTTT	CASRLDREVRSPLHF
NA	TRBV11-2	NA	TRBJ1-1	TGTGCCAGCAGCTTAGAGGTCTTGAGCACTGAAGCTTTCTTT	CASSLEVLSTEAFF
TRBD2	TRBV20-1	NA	TRBJ2-7	TGCAGTGCTAGTGCCGGGACTAGCGGGAGGGTAGGTCGAAACGAGCAGTACTTC	CSASAGTSGRVGRNEQYF
TRBD1	TRBV7-2	NA	TRBJ1-6	TGTGCCAGTCGGGGACAGTCCGATTTTCTAGCCCTCCACTTT	CASRGQSDFLALHF
NA	TRBV5-1	few	TRBJ1-1	TGCGCCAGCAGCTTGGCCTATCGCCGGTCTGAAGCTTTCTTT	CASSLAYRRSEAFF
TRBD1	TRBV5-1	NA	TRBJ1-1	TGCGCCAGCAGCCAAGCGACAGGGGGCACTGAAGCTTTCTTT	CASSQATGGTEAFF
TRBD1	TRBV27	NA	TRBJ1-1	TGTGCCAGCAGTTTATTGGGGGACAGGGGTAGCACTGAAGCTTTCTTT	CASSLLGDRGSTEAFF
NA	TRBV19	NA	TRBJ1-5	TGTGCCAGTACCCTAGGTGGGGGGAATAGCAATCAGCCCCAGCATTTT	CASTLGGGNSNQPQHF
TRBD1	TRBV9	many	TRBJ1-2	TGTGCCAGCAGCGTAGGGACAGGGGACGGCTACACCTTC	CASSVGTGDGYTF
NA	TRBV4-3	NA	TRBJ1-2	TGCGCCAGCAGCCAAGATGGTCCAGCCCGGCGGGGCTACACCTTC	CASSQDGPARRGYTF
TRBD1	TRBV5-4	NA	TRBJ1-4	TGTGCCAGCAGCTTAGGACAGGGTAGGGAAAAACTGTTTTTT	CASSLGQGREKLFF
NA	TRBV27	few	TRBJ1-1	TGTGCCAGCAGTTTCGGGGGGGCCGGGACTGAAGCTTTCTTT	CASSFGGAGTEAFF
TRBD1	TRBV6-5	NA	TRBJ1-5	TGTGCCACCTCCATGACAGGGGTTTTTGATCAGCCCCAGCATTTT	CATSMTGVFDQPQHF
NA	TRBV7-6	NA	TRBJ1-2	TGTGCCAGCAGCTCCCCCTCTCGGGAACACTACACCTTC	CASSSPSREHYTF
NA	TRBV4-3	NA	TRBJ2-3	TGCGCCAGCAGCCAAGATATGCGACCCGAGGTCCCAGATACGCAGTATTTT	CASSQDMRPEVPDTQYF
TRBD1	TRBV7-9	NA	TRBJ2-2	TGTGCCAGCAGCTTAAGGACAGGGAGTTATCTGAACACCGGGGAGCTGTTTTTT	CASSLRTGSYLNTGELFF
NA	TRBV19	NA	TRBJ1-3	TGTGCCAGCCGGGGGGCAAGCTCTGGAAACACCATATATTTT	CASRGASSGNTIYF
NA	TRBV6-6	NA	TRBJ2-1	TGTGCCAGCAGTTACTCTTGGGAGAATGAGCAGTTCTTC	CASSYSWENEQFF
NA	TRBV6-5	NA	TRBJ1-5	TGTGCCAGCAGAGTGGACAGTTTCAATCAGCCCCAGCATTTT	CASRVDSFNQPQHF
NA	TRBV6-4	NA	TRBJ1-5	TGTGCCAGCAGTGTTAGACTGAACATCGGGAGCAATCAGCCCCAGCATTTT	CASSVRLNIGSNQPQHF
TRBD1	TRBV5-1	NA	TRBJ2-1	TGCGCCAGCAGCTCAGGGGGCGTGACCTACAATGAGCAGTTCTTC	CASSSGGVTYNEQFF
TRBD1	TRBV7-9	NA	TRBJ1-6	TGTGCCAGCACCTTGGGACAGAAGAATTCACCCCTCCACTTT	CASTLGQKNSPLHF
TRBD1	TRBV2	once	TRBJ1-5	TGTGCCAGCAGTGAAGGGACAGGGGTCAATCAGCCCCAGCATTTT	CASSEGTGVNQPQHF
NA	TRBV2	NA	TRBJ1-5	TGTGCCAGCAGTGAGCTACAGGGAGGGCAGCCCCAGCATTTT	CASSELQGGQPQHF
NA	TRBV5-3	NA	TRBJ1-1	TGTGCCAGAAGCCGACGGACAGTTGAAGCTTTCTTT	CARSRRTVEAFF
TRBD1	TRBV11-3	few	TRBJ2-5	TGTGCCAGCAGCTTACTAAGGGGGCGAACCTCCGTGACCCAGTACTTC	CASSLLRGRTSVTQYF
TRBD1	TRBV7-3	NA	TRBJ1-2	TGTGCCAGCAGCGGACAGGGGAACTATGGCTACACCTTC	CASSGQGNYGYTF
NA	TRBV5-4	NA	TRBJ2-2	TGTGCCAGCAGCTCGCAGGTAGCGGTGAACACCGGGGAGCTGTTTTTT	CASSSQVAVNTGELFF
TRBD2	TRBV5-6	few	TRBJ2-1	TGTGCCAGCAGCCCAGGACTAGTGGCGGGTAATGAGCAGTTCTTC	CASSPGLVAGNEQFF
NA	TRBV7-2	NA	TRBJ1-2	TGTGCCAGCAGCTCCCCTTATGGCTACACCTTC	CASSSPYGYTF
NA	TRBV3-1/TRBV3-2	few	TRBJ1-2	TGTGCCAGCAGCCCCGCCCTAAACCTCGGCTACACCTTC	CASSPALNLGYTF
TRBD1	TRBV18	NA	TRBJ2-2	TGTGCCAGCTCAGACAGGGGAACGAACACCGGGGAGCTGTTTTTT	CASSDRGTNTGELFF
TRBD1	TRBV3-1/TRBV3-2	few	TRBJ1-6	TGTGCCAGCAGCCTCGAATTGGGACAGGGTATCCACTTT	CASSLELGQGIHF